These 10 T cell receptor beta chains originate from one sample sequenced in a study of control samples from healthy donors and cancer patients. The method was immunoSEQ multiplex PCR; TCRdb's version includes in-frame clones alone and lacks a portion of them. The data contain 120,000 to 150,000 clones, under 95% of them seen just once; the ten biggest clones take up almost 6%. Material: blood. The receptors were gathered from a man younger than 35 in good health.

This chain uses TRBV7-8 with TRBJ1-1; D might be TRBD1 (6 bases). The ends were cut back, 6 bases at V and 2 bases at J, with 22 bases in the middle. CDR3 length: 17 amino acids. Looked up from germline, CDR1 is SGHVS and CDR2 is FQNEAQ. This CDR3 is CASRKQSRDIINTEAFF. CDR3 in DNA: TGTGCCAGCAGGAAACAATCTCGGGACATTATAAACACTGAAGCTTTCTTT.

This chain uses TRBV21-1 with TRBJ2-7; TRBD1, as called in the table, went unchecked against the DNA. TRBV21-1 is an annotated pseudogene. The CDR3 is 13 residues long. The CDR3 bases are TGTGCCAGCGACAGGGGTGTCGTCTACGAGCAGTACTTC. Translated: CASDRGVVYEQYF.

The V call is TRBV30, the J call TRBJ1-1, with D possibly TRBD1 on 5 matching bases. The germline V gene encodes CDR1 GTSNPN and CDR2 SVGIG (reference sequence). The CDR3 is 15 residues long. Trimming took off 3 bases at V and 6 bases at J, with 20 bases between the two ends. The CDR3 reads CAWSPLSLQASEAFF. CDR3 coding DNA: TGTGCCTGGAGCCCGCTATCTCTACAGGCGTCTGAAGCTTTCTTT.

This sequence joins TRBV27 and TRBJ1-5; D not certain. V lost 4 bases and J lost 0, with 7 bases in between. CDR1 MNHEY and CDR2 SMNVEV come from the germline V gene (reference sequence). The CDR3 contains 14 residues. For the CDR3, the DNA is TGTGCCAGCAGTTCCCGCACTAGCAATCAGCCCCAGCATTTT. As protein: CASSSRTSNQPQHF.

This chain uses TRBV4-2 with TRBJ2-7; TRBD2 is a possible D gene (6 bases). V dropped 4 bases and J dropped 0 bases, with 10 bases sitting between them. Germline values: CDR1 LGHNA, CDR2 YNFKEQ. This CDR3 has 14 residues. The CDR3 coding sequence is TGTGCCAGCAGCCCCGCTAGCGCCTCCTACGAGCAGTACTTC. Translation: CASSPASASYEQYF.

The V and J genes are TRBV11-2 and TRBJ2-1, with 8 bases matching TRBD1. Germline loops: CDR1 SGHAT, CDR2 FQNNGV. Trimming removed 3 bases from V and 6 bases from J; junction bases left unmatched: 10. The CDR3 loop spans 16 amino acids. Written as DNA, the CDR3 is TGTGCCAGCAGCTTCCCTCGGGACAGGAGATCCAATGAGCAGTTCTTC. Protein: CASSFPRDRRSNEQFF.

This clone was observed a few times. The V and J genes are TRBV4-1 and TRBJ1-6; TRBD1 might be the D (5 bases). The CDR3 contains 16 residues. Trimming stripped 1 base from V and 7 bases from J, with 14 bases between. The V gene's germline CDR1 is MGHRA and CDR2 YSYEKL. Written as DNA, the CDR3 is TGCGCCAGCAGCCAAGTATCGGACATATCGAATTCACCCCTCCACTTT. Protein product: CASSQVSDISNSPLHF.

As regards this clone: Other DNA sequences in the same sample also yield this CDR3. The chain couples TRBV30 to TRBJ1-2; TRBD1 is a possible D gene (6 bases). Germline V lookup: CDR1 GTSNPN, CDR2 SVGIG (reference sequence). The CDR3 runs 14 residues. The V gene lost 0 bases and the J gene lost 8 bases, with 16 bases spanning the gap. This CDR3 is CAWSVLGGASGYTF. The DNA of the CDR3 is TGTGCCTGGAGTGTACTAGGGGGGGCCAGCGGCTACACCTTC.

The count of this clone is one. The chain uses TRBV29-1 and TRBJ1-2, with D possibly being TRBD1 (6 bases). CDR1 and CDR2 from the germline V gene are SQVTM and ANQGSEA. Trimming took off 8 bases at V and 6 bases at J, with 19 bases between the two ends. The CDR3 consists of 13 residues. DNA of the CDR3: TGCAGCTACTTCGAGGGGAACAGGGATGGCTACACCTTC. Amino acids: CSYFEGNRDGYTF.

This clone was counted a single time. In DNA, the CDR3 is TGTGCCAGCAGCCAAGGTGGCGGAAGCTCCTACGAGCAGTACTTC. This sequence encodes CASSQGGGSSYEQYF. The chain joins TRBV3-1 (or the pseudogene TRBV3-2) to TRBJ2-7; D is ambiguous. The germline V gene has CDR1 LGHDT and CDR2 YNNKEL (reference sequence). CDR3 length: 15 amino acids. V dropped 1 base and J dropped 0 bases, with 10 bases sitting between them.